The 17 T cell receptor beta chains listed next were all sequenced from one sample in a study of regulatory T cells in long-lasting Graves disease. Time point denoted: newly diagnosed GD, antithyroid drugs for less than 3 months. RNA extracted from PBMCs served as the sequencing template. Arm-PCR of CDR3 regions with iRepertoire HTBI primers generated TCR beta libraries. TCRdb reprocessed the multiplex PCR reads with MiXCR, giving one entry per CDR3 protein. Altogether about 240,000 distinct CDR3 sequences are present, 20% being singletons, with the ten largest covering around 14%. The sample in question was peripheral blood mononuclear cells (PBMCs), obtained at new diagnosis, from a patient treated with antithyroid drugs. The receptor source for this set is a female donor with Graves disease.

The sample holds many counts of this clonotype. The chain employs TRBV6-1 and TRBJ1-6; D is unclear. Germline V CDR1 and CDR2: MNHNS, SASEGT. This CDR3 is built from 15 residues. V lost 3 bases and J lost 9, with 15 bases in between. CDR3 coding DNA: TGTGCCAGCAGTGAGTTTCGGGCTCTCACTTCACCCCTCCACTTT. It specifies CASSEFRALTSPLHF.

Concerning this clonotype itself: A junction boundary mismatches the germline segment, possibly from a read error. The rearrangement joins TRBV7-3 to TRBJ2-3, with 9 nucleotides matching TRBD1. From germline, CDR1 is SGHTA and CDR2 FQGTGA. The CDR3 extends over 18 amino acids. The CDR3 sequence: CASSQRFPGQGSTDTQYF. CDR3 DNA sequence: TGCGCCAGCAGCCAACGATTCCCCGGACAGGGGAGCACAGATACGCAGTATTTT.

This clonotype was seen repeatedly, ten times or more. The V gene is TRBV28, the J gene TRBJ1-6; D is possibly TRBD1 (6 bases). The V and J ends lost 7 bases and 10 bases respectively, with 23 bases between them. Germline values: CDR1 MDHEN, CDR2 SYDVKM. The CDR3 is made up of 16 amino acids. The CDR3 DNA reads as TGTGCCAGCAATCCCGGGGCCCAGGGGTTAAGGTCACCCCTCCACTTT. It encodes CASNPGAQGLRSPLHF. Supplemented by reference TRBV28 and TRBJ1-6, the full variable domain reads DVKVTQSSRYLVKRTGEKVFLECVQDMDHENMFWYRQDPGLGLRLIYFSYDVKMKEKGDIPEGYSVSREKKERFSLILESASTNQTSMYLCASNPGAQGLRSPLHFGNGTRLTVT.

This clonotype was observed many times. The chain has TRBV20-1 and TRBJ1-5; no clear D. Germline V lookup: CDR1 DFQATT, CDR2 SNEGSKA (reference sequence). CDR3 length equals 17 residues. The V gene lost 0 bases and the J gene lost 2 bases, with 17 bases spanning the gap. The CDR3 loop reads CSARDPMELRGNQPQHF. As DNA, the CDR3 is TGCAGTGCTAGAGATCCCATGGAGTTAAGGGGCAATCAGCCCCAGCATTTT.

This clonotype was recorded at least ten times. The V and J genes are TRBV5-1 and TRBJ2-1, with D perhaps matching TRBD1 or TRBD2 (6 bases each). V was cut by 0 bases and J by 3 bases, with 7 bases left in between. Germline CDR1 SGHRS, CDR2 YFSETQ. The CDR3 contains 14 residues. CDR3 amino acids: CASSLEGGYNEQFF. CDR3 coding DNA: TGCGCCAGCAGCTTGGAGGGGGGCTACAATGAGCAGTTCTTC.

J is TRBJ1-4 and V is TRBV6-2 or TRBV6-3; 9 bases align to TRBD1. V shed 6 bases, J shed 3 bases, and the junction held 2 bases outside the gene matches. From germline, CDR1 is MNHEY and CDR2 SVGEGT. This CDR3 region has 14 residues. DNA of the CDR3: TGTGCCAGCAGCAACAGGGGGCCTAATGAAAAACTGTTTTTT. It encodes CASSNRGPNEKLFF.

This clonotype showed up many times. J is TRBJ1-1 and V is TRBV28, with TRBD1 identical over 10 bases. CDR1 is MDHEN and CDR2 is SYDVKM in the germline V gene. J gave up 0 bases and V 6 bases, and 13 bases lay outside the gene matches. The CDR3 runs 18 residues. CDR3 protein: CASSWGPGQGKVNTEAFF. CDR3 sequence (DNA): TGTGCCAGCAGCTGGGGTCCGGGACAGGGGAAAGTGAACACTGAAGCTTTCTTT.

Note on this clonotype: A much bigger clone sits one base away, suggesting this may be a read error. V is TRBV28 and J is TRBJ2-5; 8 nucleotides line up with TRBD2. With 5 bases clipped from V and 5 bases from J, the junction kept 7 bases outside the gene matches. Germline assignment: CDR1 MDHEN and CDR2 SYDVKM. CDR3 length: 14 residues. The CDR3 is CASSLGTSSETQYF. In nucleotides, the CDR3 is TGTGCCAGCAGTCTGGGGACTAGTTCGGAGACCCAGTACTTC.

The CDR3 loop is CASSLGAGASAEAFF. The CDR3 DNA sequence: TGTGCCAGCAGCTTGGGGGCGGGGGCATCCGCTGAAGCTTTCTTT. The chain is built from TRBV5-5 and TRBJ1-1, with TRBD1 as a possible D gene (6 bases). Between the trimmed V and J ends, which lost 0 bases and 6 bases, there was a span of 15 bases. The CDR3 extends over 15 amino acids. Germline CDR1 is SGHKS and CDR2 is YYEKEE (reference sequence).

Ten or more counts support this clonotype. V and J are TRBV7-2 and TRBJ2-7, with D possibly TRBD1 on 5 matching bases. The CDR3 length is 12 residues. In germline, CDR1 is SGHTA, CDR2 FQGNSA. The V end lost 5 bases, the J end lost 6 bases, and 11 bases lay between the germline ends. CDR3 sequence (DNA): TGTGCCAGCAGCCTCCCAGGGTTCGAGCAGTACTTC. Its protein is CASSLPGFEQYF.

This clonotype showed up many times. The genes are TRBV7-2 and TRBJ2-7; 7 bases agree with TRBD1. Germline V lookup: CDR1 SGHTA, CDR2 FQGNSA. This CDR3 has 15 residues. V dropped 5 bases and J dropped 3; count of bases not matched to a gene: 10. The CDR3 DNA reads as TGTGCCAGCAGCACTCAACAGGGGTTGGTCTACGAGCAGTACTTC. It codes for CASSTQQGLVYEQYF.

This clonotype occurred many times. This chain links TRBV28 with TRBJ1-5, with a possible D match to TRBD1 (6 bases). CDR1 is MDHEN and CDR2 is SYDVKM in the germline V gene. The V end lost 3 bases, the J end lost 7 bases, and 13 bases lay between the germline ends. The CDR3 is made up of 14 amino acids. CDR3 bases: TGTGCCAGCAGTTTGGTCAGGGGTGGACAGCCCCAGCATTTT. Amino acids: CASSLVRGGQPQHF. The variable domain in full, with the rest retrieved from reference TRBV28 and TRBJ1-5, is DVKVTQSSRYLVKRTGEKVFLECVQDMDHENMFWYRQDPGLGLRLIYFSYDVKMKEKGDIPEGYSVSREKKERFSLILESASTNQTSMYLCASSLVRGGQPQHFGDGTRLSIL.

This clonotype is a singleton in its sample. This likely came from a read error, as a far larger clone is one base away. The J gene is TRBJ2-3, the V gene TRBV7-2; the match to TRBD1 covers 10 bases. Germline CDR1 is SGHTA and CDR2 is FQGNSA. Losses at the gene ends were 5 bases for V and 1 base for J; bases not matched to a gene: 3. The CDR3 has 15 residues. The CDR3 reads CASSTGTGGTDTQYF. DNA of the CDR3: TGTGCCAGCAGCACCGGGACAGGGGGCACAGATACGCAGTATTTT.

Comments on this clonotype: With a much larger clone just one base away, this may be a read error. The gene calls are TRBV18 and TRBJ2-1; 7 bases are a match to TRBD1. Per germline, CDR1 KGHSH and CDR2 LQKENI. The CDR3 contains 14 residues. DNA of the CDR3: TGTGCCAGCTCACCCGACCTAGGGGGCGAGACCAAGTACTTC. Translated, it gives CASSPDLGGETKYF.

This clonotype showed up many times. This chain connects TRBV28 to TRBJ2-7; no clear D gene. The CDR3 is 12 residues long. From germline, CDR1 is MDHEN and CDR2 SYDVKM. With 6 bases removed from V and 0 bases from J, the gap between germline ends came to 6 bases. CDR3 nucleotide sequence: TGTGCCAGCAGGACCAGCTCCTACGAGCAGTACTTC. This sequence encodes CASRTSSYEQYF.

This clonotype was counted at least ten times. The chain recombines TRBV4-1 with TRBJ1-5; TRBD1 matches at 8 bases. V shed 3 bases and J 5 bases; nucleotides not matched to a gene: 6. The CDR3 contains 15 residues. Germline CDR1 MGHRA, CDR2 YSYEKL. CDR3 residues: CASSHTDRGDQPQHF. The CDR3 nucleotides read TGCGCCAGCAGCCATACCGACAGGGGAGATCAGCCCCAGCATTTT.

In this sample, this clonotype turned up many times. The CDR3 here is CASRQGLGDGYTF. The CDR3 bases are TGTGCCAGCAGGCAGGGGCTAGGGGATGGCTACACCTTC. This chain connects TRBV7-2 to TRBJ1-2, with TRBD1 as a possible D gene (6 bases). This CDR3 has 13 amino acids. Germline lookup yields CDR1 SGHTA and CDR2 FQGNSA. Between the trimmed V and J ends, which lost 6 bases and 6 bases, there was a span of 14 bases.